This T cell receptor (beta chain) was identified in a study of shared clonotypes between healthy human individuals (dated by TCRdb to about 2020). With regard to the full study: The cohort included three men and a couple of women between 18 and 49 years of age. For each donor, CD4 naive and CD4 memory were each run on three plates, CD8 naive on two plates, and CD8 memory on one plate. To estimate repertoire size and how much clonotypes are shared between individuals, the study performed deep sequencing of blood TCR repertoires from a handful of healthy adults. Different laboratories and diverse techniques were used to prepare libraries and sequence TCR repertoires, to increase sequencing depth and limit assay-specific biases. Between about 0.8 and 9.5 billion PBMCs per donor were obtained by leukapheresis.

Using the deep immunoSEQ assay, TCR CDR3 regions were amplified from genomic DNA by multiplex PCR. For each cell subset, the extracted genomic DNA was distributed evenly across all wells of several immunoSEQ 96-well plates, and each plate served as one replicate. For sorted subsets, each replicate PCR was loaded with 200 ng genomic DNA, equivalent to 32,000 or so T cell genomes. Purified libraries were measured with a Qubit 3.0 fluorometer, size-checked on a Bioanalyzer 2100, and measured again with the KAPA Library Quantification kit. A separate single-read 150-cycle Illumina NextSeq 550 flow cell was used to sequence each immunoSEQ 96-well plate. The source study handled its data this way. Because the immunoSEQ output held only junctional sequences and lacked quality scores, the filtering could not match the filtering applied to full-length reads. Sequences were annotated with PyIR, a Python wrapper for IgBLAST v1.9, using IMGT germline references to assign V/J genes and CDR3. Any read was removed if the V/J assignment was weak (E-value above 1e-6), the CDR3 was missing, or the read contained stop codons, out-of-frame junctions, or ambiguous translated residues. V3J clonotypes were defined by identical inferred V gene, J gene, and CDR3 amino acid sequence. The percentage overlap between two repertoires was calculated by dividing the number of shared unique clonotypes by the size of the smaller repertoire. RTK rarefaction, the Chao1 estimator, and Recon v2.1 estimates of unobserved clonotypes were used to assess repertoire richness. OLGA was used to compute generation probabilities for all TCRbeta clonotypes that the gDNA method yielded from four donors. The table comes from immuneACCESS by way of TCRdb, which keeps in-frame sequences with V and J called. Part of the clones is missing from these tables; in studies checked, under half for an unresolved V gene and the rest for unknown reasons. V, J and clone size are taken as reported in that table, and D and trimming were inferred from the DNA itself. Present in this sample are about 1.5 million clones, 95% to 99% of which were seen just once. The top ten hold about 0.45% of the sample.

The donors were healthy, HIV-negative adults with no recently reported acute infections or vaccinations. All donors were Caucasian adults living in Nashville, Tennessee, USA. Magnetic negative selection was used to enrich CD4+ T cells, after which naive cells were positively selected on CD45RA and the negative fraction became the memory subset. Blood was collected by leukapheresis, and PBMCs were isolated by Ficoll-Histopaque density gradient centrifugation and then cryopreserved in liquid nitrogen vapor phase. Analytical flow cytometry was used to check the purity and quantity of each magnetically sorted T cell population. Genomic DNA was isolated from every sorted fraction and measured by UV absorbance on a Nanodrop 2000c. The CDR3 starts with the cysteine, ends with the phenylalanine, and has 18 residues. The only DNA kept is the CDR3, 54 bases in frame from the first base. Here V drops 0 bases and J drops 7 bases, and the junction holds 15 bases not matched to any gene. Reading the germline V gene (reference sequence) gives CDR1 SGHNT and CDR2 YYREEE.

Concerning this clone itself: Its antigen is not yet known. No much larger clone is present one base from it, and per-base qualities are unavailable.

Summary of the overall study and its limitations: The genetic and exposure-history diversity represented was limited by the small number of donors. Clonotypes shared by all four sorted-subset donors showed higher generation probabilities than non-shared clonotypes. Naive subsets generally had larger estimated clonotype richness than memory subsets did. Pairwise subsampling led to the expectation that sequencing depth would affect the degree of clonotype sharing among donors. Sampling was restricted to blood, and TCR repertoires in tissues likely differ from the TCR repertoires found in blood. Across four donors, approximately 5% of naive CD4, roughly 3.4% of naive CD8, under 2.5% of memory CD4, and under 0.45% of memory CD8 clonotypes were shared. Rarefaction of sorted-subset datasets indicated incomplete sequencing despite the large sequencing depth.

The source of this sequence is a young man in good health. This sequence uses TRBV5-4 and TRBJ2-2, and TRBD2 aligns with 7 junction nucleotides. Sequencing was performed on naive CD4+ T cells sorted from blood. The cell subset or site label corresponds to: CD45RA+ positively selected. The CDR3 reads CASSLGLAGAPGNGELFF. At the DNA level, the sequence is TGTGCCAGCAGCTTGGGTTTGGCGGGAGCCCCGGGGAACGGGGAGCTGTTTTTT.